This T cell receptor (beta chain) is from a study of T cell responses to AZD1222 COVID-19 vaccine. Study results and limitations: Repertoire samples came only from after the peak T cell response.

As for this clone: Its specificity is unknown.

CDR3 length equals 14 residues. The germline gives CDR1 KGHDR, CDR2 SFDVKD. V lost 2 bases and J 4 bases, leaving 8 bases between the germline ends. Method: immunoSEQ multiplex PCR; TCRdb's copy keeps in-frame clones and lacks some. The sample contains about 120,000 clones, around 90% of which appear only once. The gene calls are TRBV24-1 and TRBJ1-5; no definite D call. The material was peripheral blood, obtained on day 0 of AZD1222 vaccination. This TCR was sampled from an adult in good health. The CDR3 bases are TGTGCCACCAGTGATTCGAGCGCAAATCAGCCCCAGCATTTT. It encodes CATSDSSANQPQHF.